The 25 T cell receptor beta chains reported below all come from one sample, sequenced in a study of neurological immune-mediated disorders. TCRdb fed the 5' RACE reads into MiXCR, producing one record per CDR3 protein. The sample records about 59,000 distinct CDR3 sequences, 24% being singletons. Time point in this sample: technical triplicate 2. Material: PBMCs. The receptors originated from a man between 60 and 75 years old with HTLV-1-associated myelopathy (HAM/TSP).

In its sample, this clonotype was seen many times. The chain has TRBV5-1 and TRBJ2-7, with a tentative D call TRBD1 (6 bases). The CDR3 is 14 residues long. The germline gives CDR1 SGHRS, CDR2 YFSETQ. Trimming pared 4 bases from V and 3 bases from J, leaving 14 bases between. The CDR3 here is CASSVGPQGYEQYF. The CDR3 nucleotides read TGCGCCAGCAGCGTAGGTCCACAGGGCTACGAGCAGTACTTC.

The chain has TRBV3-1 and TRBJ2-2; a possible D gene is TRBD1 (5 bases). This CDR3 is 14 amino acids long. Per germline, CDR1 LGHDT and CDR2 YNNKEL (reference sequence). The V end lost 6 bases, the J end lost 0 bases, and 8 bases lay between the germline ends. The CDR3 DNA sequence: TGTGCCAGCAGAAGGGGAACGAACACCGGGGAGCTGTTTTTT. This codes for CASRRGTNTGELFF.

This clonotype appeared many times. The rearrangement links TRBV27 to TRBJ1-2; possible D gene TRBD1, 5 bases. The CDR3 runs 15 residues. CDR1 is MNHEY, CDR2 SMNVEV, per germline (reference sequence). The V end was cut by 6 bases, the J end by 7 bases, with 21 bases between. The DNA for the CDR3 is TGTGCCAGCAGCGCCCACGGGGCAGGGCAGGTTGGCTACACCTTC. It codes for CASSAHGAGQVGYTF.

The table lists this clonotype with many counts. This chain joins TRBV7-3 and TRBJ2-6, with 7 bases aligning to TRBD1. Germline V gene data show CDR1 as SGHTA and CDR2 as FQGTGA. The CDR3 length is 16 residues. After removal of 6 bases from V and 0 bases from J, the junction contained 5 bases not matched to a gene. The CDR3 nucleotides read TGTGCCAGCAGTCGGGACAGTAGCTCTGGGGCCAACGTCCTGACTTTC. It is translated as CASSRDSSSGANVLTF.

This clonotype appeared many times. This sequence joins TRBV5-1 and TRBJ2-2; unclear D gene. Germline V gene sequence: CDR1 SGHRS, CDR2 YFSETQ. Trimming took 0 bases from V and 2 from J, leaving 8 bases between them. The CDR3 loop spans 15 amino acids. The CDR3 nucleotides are TGCGCCAGCAGCTTGGGCTCTTCTAACACCGGGGAGCTGTTTTTT. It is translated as CASSLGSSNTGELFF.

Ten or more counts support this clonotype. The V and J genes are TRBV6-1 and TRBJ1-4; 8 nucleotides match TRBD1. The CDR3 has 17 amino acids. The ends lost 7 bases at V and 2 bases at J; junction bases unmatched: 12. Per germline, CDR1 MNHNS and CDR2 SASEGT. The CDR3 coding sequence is TGTGCCAGCACGGAGCAGGGGGCGGGGTGGACTAATGAAAAACTGTTTTTT. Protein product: CASTEQGAGWTNEKLFF.

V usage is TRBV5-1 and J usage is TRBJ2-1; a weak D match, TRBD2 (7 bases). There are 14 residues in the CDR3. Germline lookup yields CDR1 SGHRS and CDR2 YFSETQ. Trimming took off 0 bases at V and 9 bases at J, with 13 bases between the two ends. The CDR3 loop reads CASSLVARGGEQFF. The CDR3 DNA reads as TGCGCCAGCAGCTTGGTAGCGAGGGGGGGTGAGCAGTTCTTC. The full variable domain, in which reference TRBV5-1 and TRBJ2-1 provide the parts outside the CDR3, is KAGVTQTPRYLIKTRGQQVTLSCSPISGHRSVSWYQQTPGQGLQFLFEYFSETQRNKGNFPGRFSGRQFSNSRSEMNVSTLELGDSALYLCASSLVARGGEQFFGPGTRLTVL.

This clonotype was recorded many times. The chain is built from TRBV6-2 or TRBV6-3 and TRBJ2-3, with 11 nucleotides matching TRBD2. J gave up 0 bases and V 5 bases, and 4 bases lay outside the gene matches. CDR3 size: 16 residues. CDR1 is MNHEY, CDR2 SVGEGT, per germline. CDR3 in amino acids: CASSLAGGSSTDTQYF. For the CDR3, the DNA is TGTGCCAGCAGTCTAGCGGGAGGTTCTAGCACAGATACGCAGTATTTT.

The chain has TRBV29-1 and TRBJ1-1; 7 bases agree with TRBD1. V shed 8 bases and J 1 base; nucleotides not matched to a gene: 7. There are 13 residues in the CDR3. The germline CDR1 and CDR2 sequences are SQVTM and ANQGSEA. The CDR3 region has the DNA TGCAGCTCCCACAGGGGCGCGAACACTGAAGCTTTCTTT. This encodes CSSHRGANTEAFF.

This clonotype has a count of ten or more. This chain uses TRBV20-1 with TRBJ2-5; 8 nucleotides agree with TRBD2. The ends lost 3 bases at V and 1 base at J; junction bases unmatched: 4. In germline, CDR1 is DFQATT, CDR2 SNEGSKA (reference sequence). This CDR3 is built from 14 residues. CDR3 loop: CSARDREGQETQYF. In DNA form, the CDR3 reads TGCAGTGCTAGGGACCGGGAGGGCCAAGAGACCCAGTACTTC.

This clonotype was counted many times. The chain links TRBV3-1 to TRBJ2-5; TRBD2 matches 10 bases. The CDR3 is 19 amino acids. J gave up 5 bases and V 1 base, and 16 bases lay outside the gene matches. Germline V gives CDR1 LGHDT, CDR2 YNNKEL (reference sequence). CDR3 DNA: TGTGCCAGCAGCCAAGGATTTGGTAGGTCTAGCGGGAGCACGGAGACCCAGTACTTC. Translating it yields CASSQGFGRSSGSTETQYF.

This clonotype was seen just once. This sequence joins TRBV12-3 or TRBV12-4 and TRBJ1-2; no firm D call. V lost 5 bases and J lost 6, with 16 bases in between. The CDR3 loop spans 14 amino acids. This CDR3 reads CASSLYGVLDGYTF. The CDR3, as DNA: TGTGCCAGCAGTCTGTACGGGGTTCTGGATGGCTACACCTTC.

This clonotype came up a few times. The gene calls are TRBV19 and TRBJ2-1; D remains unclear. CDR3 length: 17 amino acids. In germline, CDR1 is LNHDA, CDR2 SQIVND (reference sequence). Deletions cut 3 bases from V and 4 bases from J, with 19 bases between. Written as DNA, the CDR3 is TGTGCCAGTAGTATCGTTGGTACCCGAGCTTTATACAATGAGCAGTTCTTC. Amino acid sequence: CASSIVGTRALYNEQFF.

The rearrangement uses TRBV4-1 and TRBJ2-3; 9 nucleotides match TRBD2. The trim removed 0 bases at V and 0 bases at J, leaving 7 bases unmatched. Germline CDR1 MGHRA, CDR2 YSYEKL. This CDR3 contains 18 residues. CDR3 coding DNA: TGCGCCAGCAGCCAAGAAGGCGGGAGGGCCCCGAGCACAGATACGCAGTATTTT. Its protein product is CASSQEGGRAPSTDTQYF.

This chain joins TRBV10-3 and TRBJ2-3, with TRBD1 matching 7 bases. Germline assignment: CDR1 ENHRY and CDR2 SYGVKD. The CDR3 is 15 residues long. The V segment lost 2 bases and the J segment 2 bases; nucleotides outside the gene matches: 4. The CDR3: CAISERQGPTDTQYF. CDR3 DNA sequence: TGTGCCATCAGTGAGCGACAGGGTCCCACAGATACGCAGTATTTT.

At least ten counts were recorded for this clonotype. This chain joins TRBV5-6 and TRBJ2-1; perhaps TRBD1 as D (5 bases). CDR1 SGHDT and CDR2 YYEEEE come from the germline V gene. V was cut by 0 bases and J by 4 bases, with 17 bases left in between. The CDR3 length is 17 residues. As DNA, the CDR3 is TGTGCCAGCAGCTTGGATTCGCGGCAGGGCTTTTACAATGAGCAGTTCTTC. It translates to CASSLDSRQGFYNEQFF.

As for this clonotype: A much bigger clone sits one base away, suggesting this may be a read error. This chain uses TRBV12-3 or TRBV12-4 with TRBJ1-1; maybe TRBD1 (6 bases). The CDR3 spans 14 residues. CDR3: CASRGQMIGTEAVF. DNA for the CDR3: TGTGCCAGCAGAGGACAGATGATCGGCACTGAAGCTGTCTTT.

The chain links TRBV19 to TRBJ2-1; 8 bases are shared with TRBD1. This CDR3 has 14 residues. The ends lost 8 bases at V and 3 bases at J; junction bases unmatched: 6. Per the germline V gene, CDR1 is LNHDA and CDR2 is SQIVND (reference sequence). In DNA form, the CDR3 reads TGTGCCAGTGGAGAACAGGGGGACTACAATGAGCAGTTCTTC. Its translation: CASGEQGDYNEQFF. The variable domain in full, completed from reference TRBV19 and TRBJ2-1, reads DGGITQSPKYLFRKEGQNVTLSCEQNLNHDAMYWYRQDPGQGLRLIYYSQIVNDFQKGDIAEGYSVSREKKESFPLTVTSAQKNPTAFYLCASGEQGDYNEQFFGPGTRLTVL.

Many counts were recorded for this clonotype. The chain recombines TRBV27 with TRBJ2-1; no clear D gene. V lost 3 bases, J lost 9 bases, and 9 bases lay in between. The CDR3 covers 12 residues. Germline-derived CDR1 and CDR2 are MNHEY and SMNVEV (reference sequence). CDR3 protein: CASSFWGGEQFF. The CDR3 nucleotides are TGTGCCAGCAGTTTCTGGGGTGGTGAGCAGTTCTTC.

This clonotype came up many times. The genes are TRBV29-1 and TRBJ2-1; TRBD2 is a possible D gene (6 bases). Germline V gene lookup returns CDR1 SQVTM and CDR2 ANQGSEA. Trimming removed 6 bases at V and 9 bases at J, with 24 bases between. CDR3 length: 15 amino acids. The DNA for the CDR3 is TGCAGCGTCGCGGAGGGCGGGATGGCAGGCAGTGAGCAGTTCTTC. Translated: CSVAEGGMAGSEQFF.

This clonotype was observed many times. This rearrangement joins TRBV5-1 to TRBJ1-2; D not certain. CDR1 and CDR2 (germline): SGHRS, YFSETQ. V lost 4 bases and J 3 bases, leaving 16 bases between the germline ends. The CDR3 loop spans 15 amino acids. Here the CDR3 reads CASSASLPGDYGYTF. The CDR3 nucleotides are TGCGCCAGCAGCGCATCCCTCCCAGGAGACTATGGCTACACCTTC.

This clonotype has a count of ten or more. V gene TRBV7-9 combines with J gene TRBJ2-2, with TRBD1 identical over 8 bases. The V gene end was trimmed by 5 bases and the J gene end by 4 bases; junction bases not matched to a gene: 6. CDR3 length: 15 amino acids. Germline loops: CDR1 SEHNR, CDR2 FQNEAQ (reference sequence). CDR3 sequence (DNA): TGTGCCAGCAGCCCGGACAGGGCTTCCACCGGGGAGCTGTTTTTT. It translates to CASSPDRASTGELFF.

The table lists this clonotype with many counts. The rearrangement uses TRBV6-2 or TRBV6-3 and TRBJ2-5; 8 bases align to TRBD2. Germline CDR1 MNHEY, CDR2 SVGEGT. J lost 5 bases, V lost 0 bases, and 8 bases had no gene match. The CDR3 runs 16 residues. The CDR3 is CASSYSWRTSSETQYF. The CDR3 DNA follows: TGTGCCAGCAGTTACTCGTGGAGGACTAGCAGTGAGACCCAGTACTTC.

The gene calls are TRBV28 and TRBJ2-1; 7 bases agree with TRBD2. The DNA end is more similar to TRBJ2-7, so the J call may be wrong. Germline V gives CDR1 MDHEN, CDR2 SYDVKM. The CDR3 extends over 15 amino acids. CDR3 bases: TGTGCCAGCAATTTGGGGGGGGGAAGCCCCTACGAGCAGTACTTC. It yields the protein CASNLGGGSPYEQYF.

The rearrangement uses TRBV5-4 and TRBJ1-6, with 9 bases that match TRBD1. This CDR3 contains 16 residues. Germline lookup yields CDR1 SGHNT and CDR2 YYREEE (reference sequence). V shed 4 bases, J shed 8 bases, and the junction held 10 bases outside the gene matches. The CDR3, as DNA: TGTGCCAGCAGCCGCCCGACGGGACAGGGCTATTCACCCCTCCACTTT. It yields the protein CASSRPTGQGYSPLHF.